What follows is one T cell receptor beta chain and its context. No antigen is known for it. The data belong to a study of T-cell reconstitution after alpha-beta-depleted transplantation in children. Study-wide results and caveats: Several hundred graft clones that had expanded were reportedly the source of alpha-beta T cells about two months after transplant. For some patients, TCRbeta diversity was high at day 60 because of recipient T cells and thymic progenitors that survived.

There are 15 residues in the CDR3. J gave up 7 bases and V 1 base, and 8 bases lay outside the gene matches. Germline V gene sequence: CDR1 SGHDN, CDR2 FVKESK. Library preparation (for TCRbeta) was performed with unique molecular identifiers. TCRdb called the PCR reads again in MiXCR, with one record for every CDR3 protein. Counted here are approximately 500,000 distinct CDR3 sequences, roughly 30% occurring once; the ten biggest clones make up 36%. The rearrangement joins TRBV14 to TRBJ2-3, with TRBD2 matching 7 bases. Source: PBMCs, taken before TCRalphabeta/CD19-depleted stem cell transplant. This TCR was sampled from a boy in the first two years of life with Wiskott-Aldrich syndrome, due to receive a stem cell transplant. CDR3 residues: CASSQARAGLYTQYF. The CDR3 DNA follows: TGTGCCAGCAGCCAAGCTAGAGCGGGGCTATATACGCAGTATTTT.